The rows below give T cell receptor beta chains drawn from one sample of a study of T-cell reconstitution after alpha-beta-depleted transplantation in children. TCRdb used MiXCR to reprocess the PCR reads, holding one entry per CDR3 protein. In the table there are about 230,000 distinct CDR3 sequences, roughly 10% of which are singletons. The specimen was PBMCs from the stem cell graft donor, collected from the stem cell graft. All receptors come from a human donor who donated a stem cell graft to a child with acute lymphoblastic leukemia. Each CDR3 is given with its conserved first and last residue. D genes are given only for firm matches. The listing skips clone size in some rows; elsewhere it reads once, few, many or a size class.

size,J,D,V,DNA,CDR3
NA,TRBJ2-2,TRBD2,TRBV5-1,TGCGCCAGCAGCCCGACTAGCGGGGGGCCTAACACCGGGGAGCTGTTTTTT,CASSPTSGGPNTGELFF
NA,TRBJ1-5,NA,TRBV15,TGTGCCACCAGCAGAAATGTGGGCAATCAGCCCCAGCATTTT,CATSRNVGNQPQHF
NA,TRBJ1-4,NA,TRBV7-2,TGTGCCAGCAGCTTAGATAGAGGGGTGTTCGCCGAAAAACTGTTTTTT,CASSLDRGVFAEKLFF
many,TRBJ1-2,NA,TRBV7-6,TGTGCCAGCAGCTTTTCGGGGAATGACTACACCTTC,CASSFSGNDYTF
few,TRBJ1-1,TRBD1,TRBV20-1,TGCAGTGCCGAGAGACAGGGCCCGGGTGAAGCTTTCTTT,CSAERQGPGEAFF
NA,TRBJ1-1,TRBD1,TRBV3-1,TGTGCCAGCACCCAGGGGGCGAACACTGAAGTTTTCTTT,CASTQGANTEVFF
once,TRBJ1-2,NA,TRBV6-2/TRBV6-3,TGTGCCAGCAGTTACTCGAGGACAAGCATACCTAACTATGGCTACACCTTC,CASSYSRTSIPNYGYTF
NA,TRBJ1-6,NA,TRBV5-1,TGCGCCAGCAGCTTGTATGTCGGTGGGACGGGAAATAATTCACCCCTCCACTTT,CASSLYVGGTGNNSPLHF
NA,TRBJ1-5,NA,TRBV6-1,TGTGCCAGCAGTCCCCCGGGACGGAATCAGCCCCAGCATTTT,CASSPPGRNQPQHF
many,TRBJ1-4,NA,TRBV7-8,TGTGCCAGCAGCCGCCCGGGAGGGGAAAAACTGTTTTTT,CASSRPGGEKLFF
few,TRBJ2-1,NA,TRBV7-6,TGTGCCAGCAGCTCCCATGAGGGCTCCTACAATGAGCAGTTCTTC,CASSSHEGSYNEQFF
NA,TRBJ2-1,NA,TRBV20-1,TGCAGTGCTACCGACCGGTCCTCCTACAATGAGCAGTTCTTC,CSATDRSSYNEQFF
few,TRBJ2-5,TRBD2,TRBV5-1,TGCGCCAGCAGCTTGGAAGGACTAGCGGGGGGGCAGGAGACCCAGTACTTC,CASSLEGLAGGQETQYF
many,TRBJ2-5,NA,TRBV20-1,TGCAGTGTTGTGGGACATCAGGGTGGAGAGACCCAGTACTTC,CSVVGHQGGETQYF
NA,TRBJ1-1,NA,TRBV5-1,TGCGCCAGCAAGGAGGGGACGTCGCTGGAAGCTTTCTTT,CASKEGTSLEAFF
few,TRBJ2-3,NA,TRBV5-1,TGCGCCAGCAGCCTTGACTTAGACGGCACAGATACGCAGTATTTT,CASSLDLDGTDTQYF
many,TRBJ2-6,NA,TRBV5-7,TGTGCCAGCAGCTCAAGACTAGTTCCTTCTGGGGCCAACGTCCTGACTTTC,CASSSRLVPSGANVLTF
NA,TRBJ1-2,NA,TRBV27,TGTGCCAGCAGTTTAGACAGGACCCTCTACACCTTC,CASSLDRTLYTF
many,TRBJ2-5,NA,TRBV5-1,TGCGCCAGCAGCTTGGTCGCGCGAGAGACCCAGTACTTC,CASSLVARETQYF
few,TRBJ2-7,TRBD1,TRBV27,TGTGCCAGCAGTTTAAAGGGACAGGGAAGTTTCTACGAGCAGTACTTC,CASSLKGQGSFYEQYF
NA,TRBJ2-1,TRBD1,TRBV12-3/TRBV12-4,TGTGCCAGCAGCCCGGACAGGAAGAATGAGCAGTTCTTC,CASSPDRKNEQFF
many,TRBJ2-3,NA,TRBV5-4,TGTGCCAGCAGCAACAGTTTGGCAGATACGCAGTATTTT,CASSNSLADTQYF
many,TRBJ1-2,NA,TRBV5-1,TGCGCCAGCAGCTTGGCCTCCGGGGGCACTAACTATGGCTACACCTTC,CASSLASGGTNYGYTF
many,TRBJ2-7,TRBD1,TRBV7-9,TGTGCCAGCAGCATGGACACAGGGGGCGAGCAGTACTTC,CASSMDTGGEQYF
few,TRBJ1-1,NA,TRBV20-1,TGCAGTGCTAGAGTTGGAACGAACACTGAAGCTTTCTTT,CSARVGTNTEAFF
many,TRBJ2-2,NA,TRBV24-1,TGTGCCACCAGGGGCAGCCCCACCGGGGAGCTGTTTTTT,CATRGSPTGELFF
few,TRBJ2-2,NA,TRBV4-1,TGCGCCAGCAGCCAGGCGACGTCTGTCTCGAACACCGGGGAGCTGTTTTTT,CASSQATSVSNTGELFF
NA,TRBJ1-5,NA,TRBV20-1,TGCAGTGCTAGCGGGACACTCAATCAGCCCCAGCATTTT,CSASGTLNQPQHF
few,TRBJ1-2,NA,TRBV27,TGTGCCAGCAGCGTTACGTTTTCTAGCTATGGCTACACCTTC,CASSVTFSSYGYTF
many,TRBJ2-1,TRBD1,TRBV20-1,TGCAGTGCTAGAGATTTGGGACAGGCCTACAATGAGCAGTTCTTC,CSARDLGQAYNEQFF
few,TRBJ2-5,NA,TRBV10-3,TGTGCCATCAGCATCAGGGTGGCGGAGACCCAGTACTTC,CAISIRVAETQYF
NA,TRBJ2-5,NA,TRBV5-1,TGCGCCAGCAGCTGCCCCGGATACTTC,CASSCPGYF
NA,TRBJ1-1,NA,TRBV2,TGTGCCAGCACTCTCACGAGGCTAGCGGGGGAGAACACTGAAGCTTTCTTT,CASTLTRLAGENTEAFF
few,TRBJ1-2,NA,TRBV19,TGTGCCAGTAGTATGGCACAGAACTATGGCTACACCTTC,CASSMAQNYGYTF
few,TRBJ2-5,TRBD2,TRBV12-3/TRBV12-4,TGTGCCAGCAGTTTGTCAGCGGGGGCTGAGACCCAGTACTTC,CASSLSAGAETQYF
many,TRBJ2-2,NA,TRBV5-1,TGCGCCAGCAGCTCGGGAGGACAGGGAAGATTTGCCGGGGAGCTGTTTTTT,CASSSGGQGRFAGELFF
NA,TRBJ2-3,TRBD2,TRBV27,TGTGCCAGCAGTTTTACTAGCGCCGATACGCAGTATTTT,CASSFTSADTQYF
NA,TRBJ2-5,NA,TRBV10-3,TGTGCCATCAGTGAGGCGATCGTGGCAGCCCAAGAGACCCAGTACTTC,CAISEAIVAAQETQYF
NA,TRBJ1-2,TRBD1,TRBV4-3,TGCGCCAGCAGCCAAGAAGGGCGGACAGGGGGCTTTAACTATGGCTACACCTTC,CASSQEGRTGGFNYGYTF
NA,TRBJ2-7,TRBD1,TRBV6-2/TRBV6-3,TGTGCCAGCCGAGCGGTTACGACAGGGTCTTTCGAGCAGTACTTC,CASRAVTTGSFEQYF
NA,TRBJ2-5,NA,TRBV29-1,TGCAGCGTTGAGCGGGACACCTCTGAGGCCCAGTACTTC,CSVERDTSEAQYF
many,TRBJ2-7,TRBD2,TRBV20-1,TGCAGTGCTAGAGCCCCTAGCGGGGGGGCCTACGAGCAGTACTTC,CSARAPSGGAYEQYF
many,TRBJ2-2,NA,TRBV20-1,TGCAGTGCTAGAGATTCTAGCACTAACACCGGGGAGCTGTTTTTT,CSARDSSTNTGELFF
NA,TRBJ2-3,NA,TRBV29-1,TGCAGCGTTGAACCCAGGGGAGCAGACGATACGCAGTATTTT,CSVEPRGADDTQYF
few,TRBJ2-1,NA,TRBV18,TGTGCCAGCTCAACACAGGGAAGGGGAGACAATGAGCAGTTCTTC,CASSTQGRGDNEQFF
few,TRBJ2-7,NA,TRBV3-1,TGTGCCAGCAGCCAAGACGTTGCAAGCCCCCAGTACTTC,CASSQDVASPQYF
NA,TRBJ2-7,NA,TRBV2,TGTGCCACCACGACAGCTCCCGCCTACGAGCAGTACTTC,CATTTAPAYEQYF
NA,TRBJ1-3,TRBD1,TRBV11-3,TGTGCCAGCAGCCAAACAGGGGGCTCTGGAAACACCATATATTTT,CASSQTGGSGNTIYF
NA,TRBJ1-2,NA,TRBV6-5,TGTGCCAGTTTTGCTTCGGGCTATGGCTACACCTTC,CASFASGYGYTF
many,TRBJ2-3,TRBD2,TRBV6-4,TGTGCCAGCAGTGACTCGAGCGGGGCCACAGATACGCAGTATTTT,CASSDSSGATDTQYF
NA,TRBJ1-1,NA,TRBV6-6,TGTGCCAGCAGTAAAAGACAGCTGGGAGCTTTCTTT,CASSKRQLGAFF
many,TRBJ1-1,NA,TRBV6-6,TGTGCCAGCATGCCTCGGGCTAACACTGAAGCTTTCTTT,CASMPRANTEAFF
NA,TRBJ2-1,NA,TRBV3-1,TGTGCCAGCAGCCAAGAAGTAGGAGAGTACAATGAGCAGTTCTTC,CASSQEVGEYNEQFF
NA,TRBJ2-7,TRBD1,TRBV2,TGTGCCAGCAGTGAAGACAGGGGCACCGAGCAGTACTTC,CASSEDRGTEQYF
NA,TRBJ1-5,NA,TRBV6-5,TGTGCCAGCAGACGACGACGGTTTAGCAATCAGCCCCAGCATTTT,CASRRRRFSNQPQHF